A few counts support the clone carrying this T cell receptor beta chain. Antigen unknown. CDR3 length: 12 amino acids. Germline V gives CDR1 SQVTM, CDR2 ANQGSEA. V lost 4 bases to trimming and J lost 4 bases, with 10 bases between them. From the 5' RACE reads, TCRdb called clonotypes with MiXCR, one entry per CDR3 protein. The sample has roughly 220,000 distinct CDR3 sequences; 9.5% to 10% are singletons. This record comes from a study of T-cell memory formation after mild COVID-19. Across the whole study: The TCR clusters were mostly specific to one donor. General study findings and limits: Clones that shrank (day 15 to 85) were balanced CD4/CD8, whereas later expanders leaned CD4+. The study detected some responding clones in pre-infection memory, suggesting cross-reactive memory joined.

Sequences were obtained from PBMCs or a T cell subset sorted from them (not recorded which). This TCR was sampled from a man in his late teens or twenties who had mild COVID-19 (a few samples of this study predate the infection). Cell type and time point are not known. The chain employs TRBV29-1 and TRBJ2-5, with D possibly matching TRBD1 (6 bases). In nucleotides, the CDR3 is TGCAGCGTTGGTAAAGGGGGAGAGACCCAGTACTTC. This gives the protein CSVGKGGETQYF.